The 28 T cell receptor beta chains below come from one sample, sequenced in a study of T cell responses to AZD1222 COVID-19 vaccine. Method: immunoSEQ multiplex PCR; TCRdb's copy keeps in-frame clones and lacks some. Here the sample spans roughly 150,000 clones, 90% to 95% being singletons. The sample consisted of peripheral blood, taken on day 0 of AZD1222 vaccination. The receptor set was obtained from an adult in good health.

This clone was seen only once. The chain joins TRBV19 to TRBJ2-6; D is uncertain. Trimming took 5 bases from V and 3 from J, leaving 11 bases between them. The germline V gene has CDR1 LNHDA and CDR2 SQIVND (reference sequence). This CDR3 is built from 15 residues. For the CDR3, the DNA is TGTGCCAGTAGTGTGTCCCCTAATGGGGCCAACGTCCTGACTTTC. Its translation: CASSVSPNGANVLTF.

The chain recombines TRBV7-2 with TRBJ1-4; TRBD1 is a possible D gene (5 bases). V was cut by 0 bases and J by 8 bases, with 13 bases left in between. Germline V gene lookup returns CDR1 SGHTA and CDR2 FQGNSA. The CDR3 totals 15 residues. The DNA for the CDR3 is TGTGCCAGCAGCTTAGCGCAAACGGGACGGGAAAAACTGTTTTTT. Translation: CASSLAQTGREKLFF.

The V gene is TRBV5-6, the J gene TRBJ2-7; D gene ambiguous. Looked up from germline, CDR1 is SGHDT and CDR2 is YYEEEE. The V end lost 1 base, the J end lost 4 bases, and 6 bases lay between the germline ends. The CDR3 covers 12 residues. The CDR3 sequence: CASSLTEYEQYF. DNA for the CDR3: TGTGCCAGCAGCTTGACCGAGTACGAGCAGTACTTC. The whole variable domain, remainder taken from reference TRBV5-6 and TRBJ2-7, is DAGVTQSPTHLIKTRGQQVTLRCSPKSGHDTVSWYQQALGQGPQFIFQYYEEEERQRGNFPDRFSGHQFPNYSSELNVNALLLGDSALYLCASSLTEYEQYFGPGTRLTVT.

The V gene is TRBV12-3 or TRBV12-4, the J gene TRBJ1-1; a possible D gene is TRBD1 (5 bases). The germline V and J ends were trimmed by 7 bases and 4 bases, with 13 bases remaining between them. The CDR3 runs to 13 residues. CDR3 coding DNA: TGTGCCAGCATACGCGGAGGGGTCACTGAAGCTTTCTTT. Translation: CASIRGGVTEAFF.

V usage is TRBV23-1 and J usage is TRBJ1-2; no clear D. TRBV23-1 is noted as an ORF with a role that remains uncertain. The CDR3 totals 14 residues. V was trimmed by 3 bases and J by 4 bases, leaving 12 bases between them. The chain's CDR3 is CASSHPDRTYGYTF. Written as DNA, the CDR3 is TGCGCCAGCAGTCACCCCGACCGTACCTATGGCTACACCTTC.

The CDR3 region has the DNA TGTGCCAGCAGCTTGTTAGGGAGCAATCAGCCCCAGCATTTT. It codes for CASSLLGSNQPQHF. The rearrangement uses TRBV5-6 and TRBJ1-5; no clear D. CDR1 SGHDT and CDR2 YYEEEE come from the germline V gene. The germline V and J ends were trimmed by 1 base and 1 base, with 6 bases remaining between them. CDR3 size: 14 residues. Drawing the rest from reference TRBV5-6 and TRBJ1-5, the complete variable domain is DAGVTQSPTHLIKTRGQQVTLRCSPKSGHDTVSWYQQALGQGPQFIFQYYEEEERQRGNFPDRFSGHQFPNYSSELNVNALLLGDSALYLCASSLLGSNQPQHFGDGTRLSIL.

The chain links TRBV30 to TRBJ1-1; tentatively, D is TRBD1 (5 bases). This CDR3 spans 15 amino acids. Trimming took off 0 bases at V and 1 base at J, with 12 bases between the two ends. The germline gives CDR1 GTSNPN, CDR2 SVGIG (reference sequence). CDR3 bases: TGTGCCTGGAGTGTACGGGCGAGGGGGAACACTGAAGCTTTCTTT. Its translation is CAWSVRARGNTEAFF. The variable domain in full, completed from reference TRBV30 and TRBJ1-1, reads SQTIHQWPATLVQPVGSPLSLECTVEGTSNPNLYWYRQAAGRGLQLLFYSVGIGQISSEVPQNLSASRPQDRQFILSSKKLLLSDSGFYLCAWSVRARGNTEAFFGQGTRLTVV.

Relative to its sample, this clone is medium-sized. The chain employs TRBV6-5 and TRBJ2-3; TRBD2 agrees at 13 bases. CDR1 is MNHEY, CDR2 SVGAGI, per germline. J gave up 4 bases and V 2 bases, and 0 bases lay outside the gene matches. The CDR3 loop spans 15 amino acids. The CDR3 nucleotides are TGTGCCAGCAGTTACACTAGCGGGGGGGCAGATACGCAGTATTTT. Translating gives CASSYTSGGADTQYF.

CDR3 coding DNA: TGTGCCAGCAGCTTAGTCGGACCGAACGACGAGCAGTACTTC. Encoded protein: CASSLVGPNDEQYF. The rearrangement joins TRBV7-3 to TRBJ2-7; D is uncertain. The CDR3 covers 14 residues. V gave up 2 bases and J gave up 5 bases, with 13 bases separating them. CDR1 and CDR2 (germline): SGHTA, FQGTGA.

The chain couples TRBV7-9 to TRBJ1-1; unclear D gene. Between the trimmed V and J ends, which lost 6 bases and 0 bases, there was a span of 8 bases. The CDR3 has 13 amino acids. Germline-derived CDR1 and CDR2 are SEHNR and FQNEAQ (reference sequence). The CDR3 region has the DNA TGTGCCAGCAGGCGCCAGGTGAACACTGAAGCTTTCTTT. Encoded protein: CASRRQVNTEAFF. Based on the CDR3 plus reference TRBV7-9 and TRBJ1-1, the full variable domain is DTGVSQNPRHKITKRGQNVTFRCDPISEHNRLYWYRQTLGQGPEFLTYFQNEAQLEKSRLLSDRFSAERPKGSFSTLEIQRTEQGDSAMYLCASRRQVNTEAFFGQGTRLTVV.

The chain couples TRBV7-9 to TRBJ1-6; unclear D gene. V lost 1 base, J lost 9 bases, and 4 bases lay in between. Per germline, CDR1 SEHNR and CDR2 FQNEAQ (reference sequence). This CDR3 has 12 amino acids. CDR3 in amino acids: CASSLGISPLHF. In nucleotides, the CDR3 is TGTGCCAGCAGCTTAGGTATTTCACCCCTCCACTTT.

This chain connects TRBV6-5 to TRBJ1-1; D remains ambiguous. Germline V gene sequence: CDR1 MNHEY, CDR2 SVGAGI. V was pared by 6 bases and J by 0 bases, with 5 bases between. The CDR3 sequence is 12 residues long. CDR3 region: CASRLLNTEAFF. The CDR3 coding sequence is TGTGCCAGCAGGTTATTGAACACTGAAGCTTTCTTT.

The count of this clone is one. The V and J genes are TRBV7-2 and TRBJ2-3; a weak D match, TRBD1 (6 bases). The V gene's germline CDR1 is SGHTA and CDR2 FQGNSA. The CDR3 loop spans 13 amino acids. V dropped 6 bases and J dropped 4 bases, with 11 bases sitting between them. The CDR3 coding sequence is TGTGCCAGCAGACAGGGTGGGGCAGATACGCAGTATTTT. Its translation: CASRQGGADTQYF. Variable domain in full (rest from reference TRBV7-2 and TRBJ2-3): GAGVSQSPSNKVTEKGKDVELRCDPISGHTALYWYRQSLGQGLEFLIYFQGNSAPDKSGLPSDRFSAERTGGSVSTLTIQRTQQEDSAVYLCASRQGGADTQYFGPGTRLTVL.

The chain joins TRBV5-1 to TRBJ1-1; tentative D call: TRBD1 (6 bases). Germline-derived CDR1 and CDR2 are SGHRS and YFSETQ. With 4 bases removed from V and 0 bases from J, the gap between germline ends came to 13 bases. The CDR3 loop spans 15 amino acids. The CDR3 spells CASSLGSGVNTEAFF. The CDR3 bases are TGCGCCAGCAGCCTGGGGTCAGGGGTGAACACTGAAGCTTTCTTT.

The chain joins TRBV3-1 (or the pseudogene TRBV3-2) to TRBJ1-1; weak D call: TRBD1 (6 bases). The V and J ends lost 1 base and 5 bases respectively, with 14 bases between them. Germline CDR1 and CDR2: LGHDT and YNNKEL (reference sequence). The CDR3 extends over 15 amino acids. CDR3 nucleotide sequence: TGTGCCAGCAGCCAAGGCAAGGGGGATAGGACTGAAGCTTTCTTT. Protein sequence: CASSQGKGDRTEAFF.

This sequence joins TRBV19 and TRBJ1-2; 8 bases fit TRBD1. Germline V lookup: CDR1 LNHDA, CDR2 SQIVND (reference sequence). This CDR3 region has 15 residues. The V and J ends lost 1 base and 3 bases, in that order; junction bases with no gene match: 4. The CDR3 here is CASSIAGQGDYGYTF. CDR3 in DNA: TGTGCCAGTAGTATAGCCGGACAGGGAGACTATGGCTACACCTTC. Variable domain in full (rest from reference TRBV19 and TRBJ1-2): DGGITQSPKYLFRKEGQNVTLSCEQNLNHDAMYWYRQDPGQGLRLIYYSQIVNDFQKGDIAEGYSVSREKKESFPLTVTSAQKNPTAFYLCASSIAGQGDYGYTFGSGTRLTVV.

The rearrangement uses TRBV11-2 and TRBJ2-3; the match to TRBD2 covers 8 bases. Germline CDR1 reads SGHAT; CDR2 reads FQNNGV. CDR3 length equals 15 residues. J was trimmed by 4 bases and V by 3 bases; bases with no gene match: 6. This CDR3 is CASSFPAGVADTQYF. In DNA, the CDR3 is TGTGCCAGCAGCTTCCCAGCGGGAGTGGCAGATACGCAGTATTTT.

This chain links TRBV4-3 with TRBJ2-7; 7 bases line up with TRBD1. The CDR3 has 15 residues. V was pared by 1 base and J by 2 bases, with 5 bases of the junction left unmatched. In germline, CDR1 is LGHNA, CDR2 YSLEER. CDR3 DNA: TGCGCCAGCAGCCAAGCCAAGGGACAGCCCTACGAGCAGTACTTC. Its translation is CASSQAKGQPYEQYF.

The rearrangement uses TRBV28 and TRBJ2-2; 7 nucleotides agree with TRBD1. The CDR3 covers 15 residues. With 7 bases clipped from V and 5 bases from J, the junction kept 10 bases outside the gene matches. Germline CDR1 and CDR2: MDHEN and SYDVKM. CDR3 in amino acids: CASKRDRVETGELFF. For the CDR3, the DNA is TGTGCCAGCAAACGAGACAGGGTAGAAACCGGGGAGCTGTTTTTT.

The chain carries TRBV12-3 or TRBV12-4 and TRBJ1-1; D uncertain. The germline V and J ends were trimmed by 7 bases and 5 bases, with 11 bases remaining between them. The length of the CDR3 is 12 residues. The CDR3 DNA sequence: TGTGCCAGCAATTACCGCTGGACTGAAGCTTTCTTT. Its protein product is CASNYRWTEAFF.

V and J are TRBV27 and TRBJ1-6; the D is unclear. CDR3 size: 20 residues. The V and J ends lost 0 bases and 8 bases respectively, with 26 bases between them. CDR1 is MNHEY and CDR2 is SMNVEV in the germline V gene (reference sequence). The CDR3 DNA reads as TGTGCCAGCAGTTTATCGAACGGGGATCTGGGTCTCCTTGGCGATTCACCCCTCCACTTT. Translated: CASSLSNGDLGLLGDSPLHF.

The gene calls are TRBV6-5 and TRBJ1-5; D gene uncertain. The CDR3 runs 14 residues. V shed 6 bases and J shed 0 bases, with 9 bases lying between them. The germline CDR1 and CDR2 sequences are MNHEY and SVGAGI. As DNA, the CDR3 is TGTGCCAGCAGGCCATCGTCTAGCAATCAGCCCCAGCATTTT. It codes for CASRPSSSNQPQHF.

The CDR3 region has the DNA TGTGCCAGCAGTGAGGACGGGCCCTACGAGCAGTACTTC. Its protein product is CASSEDGPYEQYF. V and J are TRBV6-1 and TRBJ2-7; D unresolved. Trimming pared 3 bases from V and 2 bases from J, leaving 8 bases between. This CDR3 is built from 13 residues. CDR1 is MNHNS and CDR2 is SASEGT in the germline V gene.

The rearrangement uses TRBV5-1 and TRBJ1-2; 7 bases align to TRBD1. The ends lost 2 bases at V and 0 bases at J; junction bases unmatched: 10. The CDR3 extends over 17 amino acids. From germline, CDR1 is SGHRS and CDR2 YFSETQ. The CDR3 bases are TGCGCCAGCAGCTTCCGGGACAGTTGGAATTCTAACTATGGCTACACCTTC. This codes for CASSFRDSWNSNYGYTF.

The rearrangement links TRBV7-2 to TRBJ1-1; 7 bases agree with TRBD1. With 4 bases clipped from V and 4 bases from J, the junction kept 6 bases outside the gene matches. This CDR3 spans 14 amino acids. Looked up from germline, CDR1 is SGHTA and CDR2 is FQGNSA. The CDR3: CASSSQGWGTEAFF. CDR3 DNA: TGTGCCAGCAGCTCACAGGGGTGGGGCACTGAAGCTTTCTTT. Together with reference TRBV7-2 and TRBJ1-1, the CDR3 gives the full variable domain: GAGVSQSPSNKVTEKGKDVELRCDPISGHTALYWYRQSLGQGLEFLIYFQGNSAPDKSGLPSDRFSAERTGGSVSTLTIQRTQQEDSAVYLCASSSQGWGTEAFFGQGTRLTVV.

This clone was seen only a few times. In DNA form, the CDR3 reads TGTGCCAGCAGCACCGGGACAGGGTTGTACATTCAGTACTTC. It is translated as CASSTGTGLYIQYF. This chain connects TRBV5-6 to TRBJ2-4, with TRBD1 matching over 9 bases. Looked up from germline, CDR1 is SGHDT and CDR2 is YYEEEE. The length of the CDR3 is 14 residues. V lost 4 bases, J lost 8 bases, and 7 bases stayed unmatched.

The CDR3: CASSQDIGVGEQYF. CDR3 DNA sequence: TGCGCCAGCAGCCAAGATATAGGGGTGGGCGAGCAGTACTTC. The chain recombines TRBV4-3 with TRBJ2-7; TRBD1 is a possible D gene (5 bases). V lost 0 bases and J 6 bases, leaving 12 bases between the germline ends. Per germline, CDR1 LGHNA and CDR2 YSLEER. The CDR3 has 14 amino acids.

In DNA form, the CDR3 reads TGTGCCAGCAGCGCCGTCCCGGGACAGGGAAATACGCAGTATTTT. Residues: CASSAVPGQGNTQYF. The chain carries TRBV7-8 and TRBJ2-3, with 9 bases that match TRBD1. CDR1 and CDR2 from the germline V gene are SGHVS and FQNEAQ. This CDR3 comprises 15 residues. V was pared by 5 bases and J by 7 bases, with 10 bases of the junction left unmatched.